The 24 T cell receptor beta chains reported below all come from one sample, sequenced in a study of T cells in Graves' hyperthyroidism and ophthalmopathy. Amplification of TCR beta CDR3 regions was performed using RNA transcripts as template. RT-PCR in the first round (using the HTBI primer set) targeted the TCR CDR3. TCRdb recomputed calls from the multiplex PCR reads with MiXCR, one row per CDR3 protein. The sample consists of about 840,000 distinct CDR3 sequences, 38% of them appearing once. Sequenced material: blood. These receptor sequences come from a man in his late teens or twenties with Graves' hyperthyroidism.

The chain couples TRBV7-9 to TRBJ2-5; 7 bases are shared with TRBD1. Trimming took 5 bases from V and 3 from J; bases not matched to a gene: 9. Germline values: CDR1 SEHNR, CDR2 FQNEAQ (reference sequence). This CDR3 has 15 residues. The CDR3 nucleotides read TGTGCCAGCAGCCAGGTAACAGGGACAGAAGAGACCCAGTACTTC. Its protein product is CASSQVTGTEETQYF.

The table lists this clonotype with many counts. The chain carries TRBV29-1 and TRBJ1-1; 7 bases are a match to TRBD1. Germline V gene data show CDR1 as SQVTM and CDR2 as ANQGSEA. V lost 1 base and J lost 3; bases outside the gene matches: 8. CDR3 size: 15 residues. CDR3 in DNA: TGCAGCGTTGAAGTCCACTCAGGACAGGACACTGAAGCTTTCTTT. It yields the protein CSVEVHSGQDTEAFF.

This clonotype has at least ten counts. The chain has TRBV29-1 and TRBJ1-5; tentatively, D is TRBD1 (6 bases). Germline V gene data show CDR1 as SQVTM and CDR2 as ANQGSEA. This CDR3 contains 13 residues. Between the trimmed V and J ends, which lost 2 bases and 7 bases, there was a span of 12 bases. For the CDR3, the DNA is TGCAGCGTTGAATACAGGGAGGGCCAGCCCCAGCATTTT. Its protein is CSVEYREGQPQHF.

Ten or more counts support this clonotype. The CDR3 sequence: CASSDRVSGANVLTF. Written as DNA, the CDR3 is TGTGCCAGCAGCGACAGGGTCTCTGGGGCCAACGTCCTGACTTTC. The V gene is TRBV2, the J gene TRBJ2-6; 7 nucleotides align to TRBD1. Germline values: CDR1 SNHLY, CDR2 FYNNEI. CDR3 length: 15 amino acids. V lost 6 bases and J lost 0; bases outside the gene matches: 2.

The chain is built from TRBV15 and TRBJ1-5; D is unclear. V was cut by 10 bases and J by 6 bases, with 22 bases left in between. Germline V gene sequence: CDR1 LNHNV, CDR2 YYDKDF (reference sequence). CDR3 length: 15 amino acids. The CDR3 protein is CASSYEDPRSQPQHF. CDR3 nucleotides: TGTGCCAGCAGTTACGAGGACCCACGAAGTCAGCCCCAGCATTTT.

The chain recombines TRBV6-5 with TRBJ2-7; 9 bases match TRBD2. The CDR3 has 15 residues. Germline lookup yields CDR1 MNHEY and CDR2 SVGAGI. J lost 7 bases, V lost 6 bases, and 13 bases had no gene match. The CDR3 nucleotides are TGTGCCAGCAGCTTAGAGTCTAGCGGGATGGGGGAGCAGTACTTC. It codes for CASSLESSGMGEQYF.

The V gene is TRBV11-2, the J gene TRBJ2-6, with a possible D match to TRBD2 (5 bases). Trimming cost V 8 bases and J 1 base, with 9 bases left between them. CDR1 and CDR2 (germline): SGHAT, FQNNGV. This CDR3 is 14 amino acids long. CDR3 sequence reads: CASYRGSGANVLTF. For the CDR3, the DNA is TGTGCCAGCTACCGCGGGTCTGGGGCCAACGTCCTGACTTTC. The full variable domain, rest sourced from reference TRBV11-2 and TRBJ2-6, is EAGVAQSPRYKIIEKRQSVAFWCNPISGHATLYWYQQILGQGPKLLIQFQNNGVVDDSQLPKDRFSAERLKGVDSTLKIQPAKLEDSAVYLCASYRGSGANVLTFGAGSRLTVL.

The V call is TRBV2, the J call TRBJ1-1; D is undetermined. The CDR3 totals 12 residues. Trimming took off 3 bases at V and 11 bases at J, with 13 bases between the two ends. CDR1 SNHLY and CDR2 FYNNEI come from the germline V gene. The CDR3 loop is CASSDGLGSAFF. CDR3 in DNA: TGTGCCAGCAGTGATGGGCTCGGGTCGGCTTTCTTT.

The chain recombines TRBV7-2 with TRBJ1-2; no clear D. V lost 0 bases and J 4 bases, leaving 9 bases between the germline ends. Germline lookup yields CDR1 SGHTA and CDR2 FQGNSA. The CDR3 has 14 residues. CDR3 in DNA: TGTGCCAGCAGCTTAGCGGAGCTCCTCTATGGCTACACCTTC. Translation: CASSLAELLYGYTF.

The rearrangement uses TRBV24-1 and TRBJ2-3; either TRBD1 or TRBD2 may supply D (5 bases each). CDR1 is KGHDR, CDR2 SFDVKD, per germline. The CDR3 covers 12 residues. V gave up 8 bases and J gave up 6 bases, with 11 bases separating them. CDR3 in DNA: TGTGCCACCAAGGCTGAGGGGGATACGCAGTATTTT. Its translation: CATKAEGDTQYF.

CDR3 nucleotides: TGTGCCAGCAGCTTAGGGTCGGGCAGTTCAGCAACTAATGAAAAACTGTTTTTT. It specifies CASSLGSGSSATNEKLFF. V and J are TRBV7-2 and TRBJ1-4; D gene unclear. The CDR3 is made up of 18 amino acids. V shed 1 base and J shed 0 bases, with 15 bases lying between them. Looked up from germline, CDR1 is SGHTA and CDR2 is FQGNSA.

This clonotype came up many times. This chain links TRBV7-9 with TRBJ2-7, with a possible D match to TRBD2 (6 bases). Germline V gene sequence: CDR1 SEHNR, CDR2 FQNEAQ (reference sequence). V lost 3 bases, J lost 1 base, and 13 bases lay in between. The CDR3 covers 15 residues. The CDR3 DNA is TGTGCCAGCAGCTTCGCGGGACGGCTGTCCTACGAGCAGTACTTC. It translates to CASSFAGRLSYEQYF.

The chain recombines TRBV6-5 with TRBJ1-1; D gene uncertain. The CDR3 has 13 residues. Per germline, CDR1 MNHEY and CDR2 SVGAGI. V was shortened by 5 bases and J by 6 bases, with 13 bases between the two germline ends. This CDR3 is CASSAPSTAEAFF. The CDR3 coding sequence is TGTGCCAGCAGTGCCCCCAGTACTGCTGAAGCTTTCTTT.

At least ten counts were recorded for this clonotype. The CDR3 spells CSAGDWQETQYF. CDR3 nucleotide sequence: TGCAGTGCTGGCGACTGGCAAGAGACCCAGTACTTC. The rearrangement joins TRBV20-1 to TRBJ2-5; no reliable D call. The germline CDR1 and CDR2 sequences are DFQATT and SNEGSKA (reference sequence). This CDR3 comprises 12 residues. V was clipped by 5 bases and J by 2 bases, with 9 bases between them.

The chain links TRBV5-1 to TRBJ2-2; 9 nucleotides match TRBD2. V lost 4 bases, J lost 6 bases, and 7 bases stayed unmatched. This CDR3 spans 15 amino acids. The germline gives CDR1 SGHRS, CDR2 YFSETQ. CDR3 sequence: CASSVAGEPAGELFF. The CDR3 coding sequence is TGCGCCAGCAGCGTAGCGGGAGAACCCGCCGGGGAGCTGTTTTTT.

This clonotype has ten or more counts. The chain recombines TRBV7-2 with TRBJ1-3; D remains unclear. Trimming took off 4 bases at V and 4 bases at J, with 5 bases between the two ends. Germline V gene data show CDR1 as SGHTA and CDR2 as FQGNSA. This CDR3 comprises 12 residues. The chain's CDR3 is CASSSRGNTIYF. The CDR3 DNA follows: TGTGCCAGCAGCTCGAGGGGAAACACCATATATTTT.

This clonotype was counted at least ten times. The gene calls are TRBV2 and TRBJ1-1; D unclear. The CDR3 contains 11 residues. CDR1 and CDR2 from the germline V gene are SNHLY and FYNNEI. V dropped 8 bases and J dropped 1 base, with 5 bases sitting between them. CDR3 loop: CASFANTEAFF. The CDR3 region has the DNA TGTGCCAGCTTCGCGAACACTGAAGCTTTCTTT. Full variable domain (outside the CDR3, taken from reference TRBV2 and TRBJ1-1): EPEVTQTPSHQVTQMGQEVILRCVPISNHLYFYWYRQILGQKVEFLVSFYNNEISEKSEIFDDQFSVERPDGSNFTLKIRSTKLEDSAMYFCASFANTEAFFGQGTRLTVV.

This clonotype was counted only a few times. The V gene is TRBV6-5, the J gene TRBJ2-7, with a possible D match to TRBD1 (6 bases). The CDR3 is made up of 15 amino acids. The V gene lost 5 bases and the J gene lost 9 bases, with 23 bases spanning the gap. CDR1 is MNHEY and CDR2 is SVGAGI in the germline V gene. CDR3 residues: CASSPRGGPLLAQYF. Written as DNA, the CDR3 is TGTGCCAGCAGTCCCAGGGGTGGGCCCCTTCTAGCGCAGTACTTC.

Ten or more counts support this clonotype. The gene calls are TRBV19 and TRBJ1-4; D not certain. The V end was cut by 7 bases, the J end by 8 bases, with 14 bases between. CDR3 size: 13 residues. CDR1 is LNHDA, CDR2 SQIVND, per germline (reference sequence). The CDR3 is CASMRERNEKLFF. DNA for the CDR3: TGTGCCAGTATGAGGGAACGTAACGAAAAACTGTTTTTT.

V and J are TRBV7-3 and TRBJ1-3; D gene unclear. Germline V lookup: CDR1 SGHTA, CDR2 FQGTGA. V was shortened by 2 bases and J by 0 bases, with 11 bases between the two germline ends. This CDR3 has 16 amino acids. Here the CDR3 DNA reads TGTGCCAGCAGCTTATCCGGGTCCCGCTCTGGAAACACCATATATTTT. This translates into CASSLSGSRSGNTIYF. Full variable domain (remainder filled in from reference TRBV7-3 and TRBJ1-3): GAGVSQTPSNKVTEKGKYVELRCDPISGHTALYWYRQSLGQGPEFLIYFQGTGAADDSGLPNDRFFAVRPEGSVSTLKIQRTERGDSAVYLCASSLSGSRSGNTIYFGEGSWLTVV.

There are a few counts of this clonotype. This sequence joins TRBV19 and TRBJ2-7, with D possibly being TRBD1 (5 bases). Per the germline V gene, CDR1 is LNHDA and CDR2 is SQIVND (reference sequence). Trimming removed 3 bases from V and 2 bases from J, with 11 bases in between. The CDR3 has 14 residues. DNA of the CDR3: TGTGCCAGTAGTATTCCAGACAGAGCCTACGAGCAGTACTTC. It is translated as CASSIPDRAYEQYF.

The gene calls are TRBV6-2 or TRBV6-3 and TRBJ1-5, with a tentative D call TRBD1 (5 bases). The CDR3 consists of 17 residues. Germline CDR1 MNHEY, CDR2 SVGEGT. Trimming removed 8 bases at V and 0 bases at J, with 20 bases between. The CDR3 nucleotides are TGTGCCAGCGGCCTCGAGAGGGGAACAGCTAGCAATCAGCCCCAGCATTTT. Its translation is CASGLERGTASNQPQHF.

The chain is built from TRBV19 and TRBJ2-6; TRBD1 or TRBD2 may be the D gene (5 bases each). This CDR3 is built from 12 residues. The V end was cut by 8 bases, the J end by 11 bases, with 13 bases between. The germline gives CDR1 LNHDA, CDR2 SQIVND (reference sequence). The CDR3 spells CASGEGSYVLTF. The CDR3 DNA reads as TGTGCCAGTGGAGAGGGGTCCTACGTCCTGACTTTC.

Regarding this clonotype: This may be a read error: a much more frequent sequence differs by one nucleotide. V usage is TRBV10-3 and J usage is TRBJ1-6; the D is unclear. The V gene's germline CDR1 is ENHRY and CDR2 SYGVKD. Between the trimmed V and J ends, which lost 5 bases and 14 bases, there was a span of 10 bases. This CDR3 region has 11 residues. The CDR3 reads CAISSHETLHF. The CDR3 DNA follows: TGTGCCATCAGTTCCCACGAAACCCTCCACTTT.